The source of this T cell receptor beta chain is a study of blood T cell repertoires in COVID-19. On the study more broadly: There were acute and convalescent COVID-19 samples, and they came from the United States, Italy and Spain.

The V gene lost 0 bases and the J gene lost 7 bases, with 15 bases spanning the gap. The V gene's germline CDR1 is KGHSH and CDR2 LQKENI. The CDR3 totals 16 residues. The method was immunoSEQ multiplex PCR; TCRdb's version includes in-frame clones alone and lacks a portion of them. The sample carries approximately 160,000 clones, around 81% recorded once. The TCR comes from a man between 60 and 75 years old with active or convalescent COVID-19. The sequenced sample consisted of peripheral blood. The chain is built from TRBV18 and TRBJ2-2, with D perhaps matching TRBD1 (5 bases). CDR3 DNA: TGTGCCAGCTCACCACCTTCACAGGACATGAACGGGGAGCTGTTTTTT. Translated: CASSPPSQDMNGELFF.